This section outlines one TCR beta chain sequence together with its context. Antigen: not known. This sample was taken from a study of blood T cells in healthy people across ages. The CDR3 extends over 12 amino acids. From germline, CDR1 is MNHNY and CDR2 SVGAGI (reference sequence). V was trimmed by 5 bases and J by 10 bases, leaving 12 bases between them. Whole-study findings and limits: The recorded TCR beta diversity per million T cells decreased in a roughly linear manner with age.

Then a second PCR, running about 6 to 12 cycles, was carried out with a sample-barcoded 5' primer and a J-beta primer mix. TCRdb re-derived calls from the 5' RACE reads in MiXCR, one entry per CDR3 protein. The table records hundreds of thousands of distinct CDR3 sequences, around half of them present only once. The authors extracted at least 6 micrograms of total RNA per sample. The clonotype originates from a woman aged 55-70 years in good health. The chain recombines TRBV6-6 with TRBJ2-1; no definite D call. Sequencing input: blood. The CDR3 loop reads CASSPADFEQFF. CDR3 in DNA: TGTGCCAGCAGTCCTGCGGATTTCGAGCAGTTCTTC.